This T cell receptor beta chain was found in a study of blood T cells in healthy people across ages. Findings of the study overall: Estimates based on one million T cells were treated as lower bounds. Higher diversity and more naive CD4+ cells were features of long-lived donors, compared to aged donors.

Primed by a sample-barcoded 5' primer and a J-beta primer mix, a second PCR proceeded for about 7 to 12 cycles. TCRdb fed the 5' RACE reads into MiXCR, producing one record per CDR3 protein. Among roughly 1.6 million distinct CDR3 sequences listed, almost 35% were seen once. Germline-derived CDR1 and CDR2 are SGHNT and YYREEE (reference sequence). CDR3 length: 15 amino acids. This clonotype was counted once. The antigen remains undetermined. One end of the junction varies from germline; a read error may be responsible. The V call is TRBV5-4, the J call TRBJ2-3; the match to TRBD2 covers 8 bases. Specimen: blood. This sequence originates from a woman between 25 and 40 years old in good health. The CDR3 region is CASSFRRGATDMQYF. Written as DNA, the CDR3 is TGTGCCAGCAGCTTTAGGCGGGGGGCAACAGATATGCAGTATTTT.